This T cell receptor (beta chain) was retrieved from a study of cytomegalovirus exposure and HLA in healthy donors. Study outcomes and limitations: The authors enumerated around 150 TCR beta chains as linked to cytomegalovirus. Across donors, sequencing depth was assumed by presence/absence analyses to be roughly uniform. In vitro experiments confirmed that a few CMV-associated chains were specific for CMV antigens.

As to this clone: Antigen unknown.

PCR used 60 Vbeta primers and 13 Jbeta primers. Profiling relied on immunoSEQ multiplex PCR, and the TCRdb table lists in-frame clones only, not all of them. The sample comprises about 200,000 clones, about 80% of which are singletons, and approximately 1% rests with the top ten. Germline V lookup: CDR1 LNHDA, CDR2 SQIVND (reference sequence). The CDR3 is made up of 15 amino acids. V lost 4 bases and J lost 7; bases outside the gene matches: 9. Specimen: PBMCs. This sequence was found in a woman between 40 and 50 years old in good health and CMV-seronegative. This chain joins TRBV19 and TRBJ1-4; 7 bases agree with TRBD1. The CDR3 nucleotides are TGTGCCAGTAGTACCCGGACAGGCCAGGGTGAAAAACTGTTTTTT. Protein product: CASSTRTGQGEKLFF.